This TCR beta chain was recovered during a study of shared clonotypes between healthy human individuals. V was clipped by 3 bases and J by 8 bases, with 13 bases between them. The germline V gene has CDR1 SEHNR and CDR2 FQNEAQ (reference sequence). The CDR3 totals 13 residues. TCRdb's table, derived via immunoSEQ multiplex PCR, lists solely in-frame clones and lacks some. This sample yields about 690,000 clones, of which roughly 87% are seen a single time; 30% to 40% belongs to the top ten. Sequencing was performed on memory CD8+ T cells from PBMCs. Indicated subset: CD45RO+ cells pooled with CCR7-negative TemRA cells. The J gene is TRBJ1-2, the V gene TRBV7-9; D is undetermined. The sequence came from a man younger than 30 in good health. Some clones in this sample may be carry-over from other donors' samples. CDR3 DNA sequence: TGTGCCAGCAGCTTTCCTTTGGCAGCGGGCTACACCTTC. This sequence encodes CASSFPLAAGYTF.